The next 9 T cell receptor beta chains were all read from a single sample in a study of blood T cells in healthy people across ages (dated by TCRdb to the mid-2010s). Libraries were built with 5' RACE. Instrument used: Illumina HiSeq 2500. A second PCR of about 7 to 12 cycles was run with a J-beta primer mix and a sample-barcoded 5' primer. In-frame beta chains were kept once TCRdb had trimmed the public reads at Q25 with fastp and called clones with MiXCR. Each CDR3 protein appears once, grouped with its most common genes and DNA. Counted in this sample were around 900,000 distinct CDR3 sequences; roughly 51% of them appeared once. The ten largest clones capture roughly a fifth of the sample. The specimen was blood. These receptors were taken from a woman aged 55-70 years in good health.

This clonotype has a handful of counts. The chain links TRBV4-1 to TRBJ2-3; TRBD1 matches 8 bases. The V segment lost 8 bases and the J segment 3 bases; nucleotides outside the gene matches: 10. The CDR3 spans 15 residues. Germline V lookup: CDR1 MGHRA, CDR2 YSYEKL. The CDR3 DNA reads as TGCGCCAGCCGCTCTTCGGACAGGGCTACAGATACGCAGTATTTT. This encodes CASRSSDRATDTQYF.

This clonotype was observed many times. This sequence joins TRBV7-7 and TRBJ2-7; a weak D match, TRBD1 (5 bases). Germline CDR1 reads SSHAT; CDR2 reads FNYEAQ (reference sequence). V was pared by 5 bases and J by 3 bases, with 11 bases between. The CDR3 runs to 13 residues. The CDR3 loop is CASSPLQGYEQYF. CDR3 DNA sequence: TGTGCCAGCAGCCCACTCCAGGGCTACGAGCAGTACTTC.

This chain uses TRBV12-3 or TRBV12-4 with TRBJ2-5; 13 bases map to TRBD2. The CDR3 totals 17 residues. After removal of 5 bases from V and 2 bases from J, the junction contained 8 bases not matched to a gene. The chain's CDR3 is CASSRTSGGGVQETQYF. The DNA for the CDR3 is TGTGCCAGCAGTCGGACTAGCGGGGGAGGAGTTCAAGAGACCCAGTACTTC.

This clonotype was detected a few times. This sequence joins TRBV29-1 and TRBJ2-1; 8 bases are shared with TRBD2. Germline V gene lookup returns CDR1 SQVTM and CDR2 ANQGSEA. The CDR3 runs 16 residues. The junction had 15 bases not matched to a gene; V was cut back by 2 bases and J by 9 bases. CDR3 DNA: TGCAGCGTTGAATCCCCGAATAGCGGGAAAGGGGCTGAGCAGTTCTTC. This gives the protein CSVESPNSGKGAEQFF.

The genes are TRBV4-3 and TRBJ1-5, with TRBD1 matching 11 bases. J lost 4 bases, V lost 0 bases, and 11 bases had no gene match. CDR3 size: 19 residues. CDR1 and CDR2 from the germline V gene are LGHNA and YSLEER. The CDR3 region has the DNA TGCGCCAGCAGCCAAGATAAGTGGACAGGGGGCTTGGGGAATCAGCCCCAGCATTTT. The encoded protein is CASSQDKWTGGLGNQPQHF.

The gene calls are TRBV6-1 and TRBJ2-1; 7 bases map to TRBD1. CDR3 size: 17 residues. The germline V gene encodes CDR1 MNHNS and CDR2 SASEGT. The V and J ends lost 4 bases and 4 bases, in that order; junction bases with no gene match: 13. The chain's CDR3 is CASSASKRGQGYNEQFF. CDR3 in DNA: TGTGCCAGCAGTGCCTCCAAAAGGGGGCAGGGGTACAATGAGCAGTTCTTC.

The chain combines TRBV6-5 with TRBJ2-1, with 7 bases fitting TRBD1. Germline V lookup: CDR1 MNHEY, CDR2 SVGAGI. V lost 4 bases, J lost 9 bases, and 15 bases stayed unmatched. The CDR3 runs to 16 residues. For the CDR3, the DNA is TGTGCCAGCAGTTCCCGAGGGCGGACAGGCCTTGGTGAGCAGTTCTTC. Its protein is CASSSRGRTGLGEQFF.

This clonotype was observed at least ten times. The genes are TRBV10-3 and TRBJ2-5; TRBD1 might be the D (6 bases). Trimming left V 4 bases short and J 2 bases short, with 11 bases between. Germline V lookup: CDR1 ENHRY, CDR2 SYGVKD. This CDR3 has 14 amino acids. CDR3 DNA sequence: TGTGCCATCAGTGGGGAGACAGGACAAGAGACCCAGTACTTC. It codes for CAISGETGQETQYF.

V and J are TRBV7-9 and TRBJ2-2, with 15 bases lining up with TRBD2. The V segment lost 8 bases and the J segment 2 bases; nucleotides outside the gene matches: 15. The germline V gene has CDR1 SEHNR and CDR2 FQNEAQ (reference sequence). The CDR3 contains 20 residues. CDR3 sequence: CASRGKPGLAGGPNTGELFF. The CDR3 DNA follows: TGTGCCAGCCGGGGGAAACCGGGACTAGCGGGAGGCCCCAACACCGGGGAGCTGTTTTTT.